The 31 T cell receptor beta chains listed next were all sequenced from one sample in a study of cytomegalovirus exposure and HLA in healthy donors (dated by TCRdb to 2016 to 2017). Libraries were constructed by the immunoSEQ multiplex PCR assay. A mixture of 60 forward primers for TCR Vbeta segments and 13 reverse primers for TCR Jbeta segments was used in the multiplex PCR. TCRdb stores this immuneACCESS table with in-frame sequences only. Part of the clones is absent; in the studies checked, under half of the shortfall reflects unresolved V genes, and no reason is known for the rest. This sample holds roughly 100,000 clones; roughly 80% were observed only once. 3.5% to 5% of the sample is held by the ten biggest clonotypes. What was sequenced was PBMCs. All receptors come from a man in his forties or fifties in good health and CMV-seronegative.

The chain employs TRBV18 and TRBJ1-3; tentatively, D is TRBD1 (6 bases). Trimming left V 4 bases short and J 0 bases short, with 16 bases between. The germline gives CDR1 KGHSH, CDR2 LQKENI. The CDR3 spans 17 residues. CDR3 sequence reads: CASSRTGTPRSGNTIYF. CDR3 DNA sequence: TGTGCCAGCTCACGTACCGGGACACCCCGCTCTGGAAACACCATATATTTT.

The rearrangement joins TRBV18 to TRBJ1-3; TRBD1 might be the D (5 bases). V lost 5 bases to trimming and J lost 0 bases, with 11 bases between them. The CDR3 is 15 amino acids. The germline V gene has CDR1 KGHSH and CDR2 LQKENI. CDR3 coding DNA: TGTGCCAGCTCAGAAGACAGAAGCTCTGGAAACACCATATATTTT. It translates to CASSEDRSSGNTIYF.

J is TRBJ1-2 and V is TRBV29-1; no firm D call. V lost 0 bases, J lost 4 bases, and 12 bases lay in between. The CDR3 totals 14 residues. Germline values: CDR1 SQVTM, CDR2 ANQGSEA. This CDR3 reads CSVEEASPSYGYTF. The CDR3 bases are TGCAGCGTTGAAGAGGCCAGCCCTAGCTATGGCTACACCTTC.

The CDR3 DNA reads TGTGCCAGCAGCCTACTGGGGGCGTGGGGAAACACCATATATTTT. This encodes CASSLLGAWGNTIYF. The V gene is TRBV7-8, the J gene TRBJ1-3; D may be TRBD1 (6 bases). Trimming took 5 bases from V and 4 from J, leaving 15 bases between them. This CDR3 spans 15 amino acids. Per germline, CDR1 SGHVS and CDR2 FQNEAQ.

The chain recombines TRBV6-5 with TRBJ2-2, with D unresolved. The CDR3 is 13 amino acids. CDR1 is MNHEY, CDR2 SVGAGI, per germline. Trimming cost V 6 bases and J 5 bases, with 10 bases left between them. The DNA of the CDR3 is TGTGCCAGCAGGCAAACAATAACCGGGGAGCTGTTTTTT. It specifies CASRQTITGELFF.

This chain connects TRBV9 to TRBJ1-2, with D maybe TRBD1 (5 bases). This CDR3 is 12 amino acids long. Germline-derived CDR1 and CDR2 are SGDLS and YYNGEE. Between the trimmed V and J ends, which lost 2 bases and 4 bases, there was a span of 6 bases. In DNA, the CDR3 is TGTGCCAGCAGCGTGGGGGGCTATGGCTACACCTTC. Its protein is CASSVGGYGYTF.

J is TRBJ2-3 and V is TRBV4-3, with TRBD1 as a possible D gene (6 bases). V was shortened by 2 bases and J by 6 bases, with 15 bases between the two germline ends. Germline loops: CDR1 LGHNA, CDR2 YSLEER. The CDR3 loop spans 15 amino acids. This CDR3 is CASSQSDSNGDTQYF. The CDR3 DNA sequence: TGCGCCAGCAGCCAATCGGACAGTAACGGGGATACGCAGTATTTT.

The chain links TRBV6-1 to TRBJ1-1; 8 nucleotides match TRBD1. The CDR3 is 14 residues long. Germline lookup yields CDR1 MNHNS and CDR2 SASEGT. V shed 11 bases, J shed 4 bases, and the junction held 12 bases outside the gene matches. Here the CDR3 DNA reads TGTGCCGGAAGATCAGGGGGCGATTTCACTGAAGCTTTCTTT. It specifies CAGRSGGDFTEAFF.

The V gene is TRBV5-4, the J gene TRBJ2-5; 8 bases agree with TRBD1. CDR1 and CDR2 (germline): SGHNT, YYREEE (reference sequence). J lost 2 bases, V lost 3 bases, and 6 bases had no gene match. There are 15 residues in the CDR3. This CDR3 reads CASSSSGTGQETQYF. The CDR3 DNA reads TGTGCCAGCAGCTCCTCTGGGACAGGACAAGAGACCCAGTACTTC.

The rearrangement links TRBV5-1 to TRBJ2-2; the match to TRBD2 covers 8 bases. The CDR3 sequence is 16 residues long. From germline, CDR1 is SGHRS and CDR2 YFSETQ. The junction had 9 bases not matched to a gene; V was cut back by 7 bases and J by 1 base. The chain's CDR3 is CASPRKAGGNTGELFF. CDR3 DNA sequence: TGCGCCAGCCCCCGGAAGGCGGGGGGGAACACCGGGGAGCTGTTTTTT.

This clone has only a few counts. CDR3: CASSYSAGWYGYTF. The CDR3 DNA is TGTGCCAGCAGTTACTCTGCAGGGTGGTATGGCTACACCTTC. V usage is TRBV6-5 and J usage is TRBJ1-2, with a weak D call TRBD1 (5 bases). Germline CDR1 and CDR2: MNHEY and SVGAGI. V was shortened by 0 bases and J by 5 bases, with 10 bases between the two germline ends. The CDR3 consists of 14 residues.

The gene calls are TRBV6-6 and TRBJ1-1; D possibly corresponds to TRBD1 (5 bases). V was pared by 0 bases and J by 7 bases, with 9 bases between. There are 13 residues in the CDR3. CDR1 is MNHNY, CDR2 SVGAGI, per germline (reference sequence). The CDR3 DNA is TGTGCCAGCAGTTACTCCACGGGGGTTGAAGCTTTCTTT. It codes for CASSYSTGVEAFF.

This rearrangement joins TRBV7-2 to TRBJ2-5, with D maybe TRBD2 (6 bases). V lost 5 bases and J lost 2, with 12 bases in between. The CDR3 is made up of 14 amino acids. Germline lookup yields CDR1 SGHTA and CDR2 FQGNSA. CDR3 DNA sequence: TGTGCCAGCAGCAACTTCGGGGGACAAGAGACCCAGTACTTC. Translated: CASSNFGGQETQYF.

The V and J genes are TRBV7-9 and TRBJ1-2; 8 positions agree with TRBD1. Germline CDR1 and CDR2: SEHNR and FQNEAQ (reference sequence). Trimming at V came to 4 bases and at J to 4 bases, leaving 8 bases not matched to a gene. CDR3 length: 15 residues. The CDR3 nucleotides are TGTGCCAGCAGCTCCATGACAGGGGCTTCCTATGGCTACACCTTC. Translating it yields CASSSMTGASYGYTF.

This clone turned up a few times. At the DNA level, this CDR3 is encoded by other sequences in the same sample as well. The J gene is TRBJ2-7, the V gene TRBV7-9; D call uncertain. Trimming shortened V by 2 bases and J by 2 bases, and 7 bases separated the two germline ends. This CDR3 has 13 amino acids. Germline V CDR1 and CDR2: SEHNR, FQNEAQ (reference sequence). The CDR3 is CASSLSVTYEQYF. The CDR3 coding sequence is TGTGCCAGCAGCTTATCAGTTACCTACGAGCAGTACTTC.

The CDR3 region has the DNA TGCGCCAGCAGCCAAGGTACAGCCCAGTTCTTC. Translated: CASSQGTAQFF. The chain employs TRBV4-1 and TRBJ2-1; D unclear. Germline loops: CDR1 MGHRA, CDR2 YSYEKL. With 1 base removed from V and 13 bases from J, the gap between germline ends came to 8 bases. The CDR3 contains 11 residues.

The rearrangement uses TRBV30 and TRBJ1-2, with 7 bases lining up with TRBD1. From germline, CDR1 is GTSNPN and CDR2 SVGIG (reference sequence). V lost 5 bases and J lost 8; bases outside the gene matches: 8. CDR3 size: 12 residues. The CDR3 DNA is TGTGCCTGGGACAGGGTATACGAGGGCTACACCTTC. It specifies CAWDRVYEGYTF.

This rearrangement joins TRBV29-1 to TRBJ2-4, with a possible D match to TRBD2 (6 bases). The CDR3 length is 13 residues. CDR1 is SQVTM and CDR2 is ANQGSEA in the germline V gene. Trimming pared 1 base from V and 4 bases from J, leaving 8 bases between. CDR3 in DNA: TGCAGCGTTGAAGGGGCGGGGAAAAACATTCAGTACTTC. Encoded protein: CSVEGAGKNIQYF.

The chain's CDR3 is CASSSRTSDLDTQYF. The CDR3 DNA follows: TGTGCCAGCAGCTCCCGGACTAGCGATTTAGATACGCAGTATTTT. The chain joins TRBV11-2 to TRBJ2-3; 9 bases fit TRBD2. This CDR3 has 15 residues. Germline V gene sequence: CDR1 SGHAT, CDR2 FQNNGV. V lost 4 bases, J lost 5 bases, and 7 bases stayed unmatched.

The chain uses TRBV23-1 and TRBJ1-2, with D perhaps TRBD1 (5 bases). TRBV23-1 belongs to the ORF category, with a function that is uncertain. Trimming took 11 bases from V and 4 from J, leaving 8 bases between them. The CDR3 is made up of 10 amino acids. The CDR3 loop is CARGSYGYTF. Written as DNA, the CDR3 is TGCGCCCGGGGGAGCTATGGCTACACCTTC.

This clone was detected a few times. The J gene is TRBJ1-2, the V gene TRBV5-4; D perhaps matches TRBD1 (5 bases). The V gene's germline CDR1 is SGHNT and CDR2 YYREEE (reference sequence). V was trimmed by 4 bases and J by 8 bases, leaving 24 bases between them. The CDR3 extends over 16 amino acids. The CDR3 sequence is CASSTQWGEPPEGYTF. CDR3 nucleotide sequence: TGTGCCAGCAGCACCCAGTGGGGGGAGCCTCCGGAAGGCTACACCTTC.

As regards this clone: An end of the junction does not agree with germline; a read error may underlie this. The same CDR3 can be traced to other DNA sequences in this sample. The chain couples TRBV27 to TRBJ1-6; D ambiguous. The CDR3 is 16 residues long. Germline V gives CDR1 MNHEY, CDR2 SMNVEV (reference sequence). CDR3 nucleotide sequence: TGTGCCAGCAGTTTATTCGGGAGCTCCTATAATTCCCCCCTCCACTTT. Protein product: CASSLFGSSYNSPLHF.

V gene TRBV19 combines with J gene TRBJ2-5, with TRBD2 identical over 14 bases. The CDR3 is 14 amino acids. CDR1 and CDR2 from the germline V gene are LNHDA and SQIVND (reference sequence). Trimming cost V 6 bases and J 4 bases; bases outside gene matches: 1. CDR3 in amino acids: CASRGLAGGETQYF. The CDR3 bases are TGTGCCAGTAGAGGACTAGCGGGGGGAGAGACCCAGTACTTC.

The V call is TRBV25-1, the J call TRBJ1-6; D gene ambiguous. CDR1 is MGHDK and CDR2 is SYGVNS in the germline V gene. The CDR3 covers 15 residues. V lost 8 bases and J 3 bases, leaving 14 bases between the germline ends. The CDR3 sequence is CASCPISSYNSPLHF. The CDR3 DNA reads TGTGCCAGCTGCCCTATCTCAAGCTATAATTCACCCCTCCACTTT.

The V gene is TRBV15, the J gene TRBJ1-4; D unresolved. The ends were cut back, 0 bases at V and 0 bases at J, with 8 bases in the middle. The CDR3 is made up of 16 amino acids. CDR1 and CDR2 (germline): LNHNV, YYDKDF (reference sequence). The CDR3 here is CATSRDWPATNEKLFF. The CDR3 bases are TGTGCCACCAGCAGAGATTGGCCAGCAACTAATGAAAAACTGTTTTTT. Full variable domain (rest looked up from reference TRBV15 and TRBJ1-4): DAMVIQNPRYQVTQFGKPVTLSCSQTLNHNVMYWYQQKSSQAPKLLFHYYDKDFNNEADTPDNFQSRRPNTSFCFLDIRSPGLGDTAMYLCATSRDWPATNEKLFFGSGTQLSVL.

The chain combines TRBV2 with TRBJ1-6; tentative D call: TRBD1 (5 bases). Germline V gives CDR1 SNHLY, CDR2 FYNNEI. The V gene lost 5 bases and the J gene lost 6 bases, with 11 bases spanning the gap. CDR3 length equals 14 residues. CDR3 in DNA: TGTGCCAGCAGTTCCGGGACTCCTAATTCACCCCTCCACTTT. It translates to CASSSGTPNSPLHF.

The chain has TRBV11-2 and TRBJ1-1; 9 bases map to TRBD1. The CDR3 runs 15 residues. The junction had 4 bases not matched to a gene; V was cut back by 4 bases and J by 1 base. Germline V CDR1 and CDR2: SGHAT, FQNNGV. The CDR3 nucleotides are TGTGCCAGCAGCTCCCTGGACAGGGGGAACACTGAAGCTTTCTTT. Translated: CASSSLDRGNTEAFF.

The J gene is TRBJ1-2, the V gene TRBV21-1; TRBD1 is the table's D call and was not checked against the DNA. TRBV21-1 is a known pseudogene. The CDR3 consists of 15 residues. CDR3 protein: CASSDPGQGAYGYTF. The DNA for the CDR3 is TGTGCCAGCAGCGACCCGGGACAGGGGGCCTATGGCTACACCTTC.

The chain joins TRBV7-9 to TRBJ2-3, with D possibly matching TRBD1 (6 bases). The V gene lost 4 bases and the J gene lost 0 bases, with 11 bases spanning the gap. This CDR3 region has 15 residues. Germline CDR1 is SEHNR and CDR2 is FQNEAQ (reference sequence). The CDR3 region has the DNA TGTGCCAGCAGCTCTTCGACAGGTAGCACAGATACGCAGTATTTT. It encodes CASSSSTGSTDTQYF.

The chain combines TRBV19 with TRBJ2-5; 10 bases are a match to TRBD1. This CDR3 region has 15 residues. Unmatched junction bases numbered 9, after V lost 7 bases and J lost 4 bases. Germline loops: CDR1 LNHDA, CDR2 SQIVND (reference sequence). CDR3 sequence reads: CASTSGQGRGETQYF. CDR3 DNA: TGTGCCAGTACCTCGGGACAGGGGAGGGGAGAGACCCAGTACTTC.

The rearrangement joins TRBV27 to TRBJ2-2; no firm D call. The CDR3 has 13 amino acids. The germline V gene has CDR1 MNHEY and CDR2 SMNVEV (reference sequence). Trimming cost V 5 bases and J 0 bases, with 4 bases left between them. This CDR3 is CASSPTNTGELFF. CDR3 bases: TGTGCCAGCAGTCCCACGAACACCGGGGAGCTGTTTTTT.